The rows below give T cell receptor beta chains drawn from one sample of a study of blood T cells in healthy people across ages. TCRdb ran MiXCR on the 5' RACE reads and lists one entry per CDR3 protein. This table holds fewer than 700,000 distinct CDR3 sequences, 45% to 55% found once. Sequencing input: blood. Source of these receptors: an elderly man in good health. The CDR3 runs from the conserved cysteine through the conserved F or W. The D gene is left open where the match is weak. Not all rows give a size; the values are once, few, many and, for expanded clones, a class.

J,V,size,D,DNA,CDR3
TRBJ2-1,TRBV28,.,.,TGTGCCAGCAGTCCTGACATTTACAATGAGCAGTTCTTC,CASSPDIYNEQFF
TRBJ2-7,TRBV7-2,.,.,TGTGCCAGCAGCTTCCGGGGTTCGGAGGTCGAGCAGTACTTC,CASSFRGSEVEQYF
TRBJ2-1,TRBV6-4,.,TRBD1,TGTGCCGCGAGGGGGATACGGGACAGGGAACACAATGAGCAGTTCTTC,CAARGIRDREHNEQFF
TRBJ2-3,TRBV7-2,.,TRBD1,TGTGCCAGCAGCCCGCAGGGGGCGACAGATACGCAGTATTTT,CASSPQGATDTQYF
TRBJ1-1,TRBV20-1,.,.,TGCAGTGCTAGTTCGAACACTGAAGCTTTCTTT,CSASSNTEAFF
TRBJ2-5,TRBV9,.,.,TGTGCCAGCAGCCCCAGACTGATGGGAGAGACCCAGTACTTC,CASSPRLMGETQYF
TRBJ1-3,TRBV6-6,few,.,TGTGCCAGCAGTTACTCTTCTGAAGGAAACACCATATATTTT,CASSYSSEGNTIYF
TRBJ1-1,TRBV7-9,.,.,TGTGCCAGCAGCCATCGACGGGGCGGTTTGAACACTGAAGCTTTCTTT,CASSHRRGGLNTEAFF
TRBJ2-5,TRBV5-1,.,.,TGCGCCAGCAGCTTGAGGCTGGTAGGGAAGGAAGAGACCCAGTACTTC,CASSLRLVGKEETQYF
TRBJ2-3,TRBV29-1,.,TRBD2,TGCAGCGGTGCTAGCGGGGGGGGCAGCACAGATACGCAGTATTTT,CSGASGGGSTDTQYF
TRBJ2-5,TRBV12-3/TRBV12-4,.,.,TGTGCCAGCAGTTTCGGGTCGGGTTCCCAAGAGACCCAGTACTTC,CASSFGSGSQETQYF
TRBJ2-1,TRBV6-5,.,.,TGTGCCAGCAGGCGCGGGACCCGAGAACAGGTCAATGAGCAGTTCTTC,CASRRGTREQVNEQFF
TRBJ2-1,TRBV7-3,.,.,TGTGCCAGCAGCTTAGGGACTCACAATGAGCAGTTCTTC,CASSLGTHNEQFF
TRBJ2-1,TRBV25-1,.,.,TGTGCCAGCAGTGAGGCGAGACCGTCCTACAATGAGCAGTTCTTC,CASSEARPSYNEQFF
TRBJ2-5,TRBV20-1,few,.,TGCAGTGCTACAGGCAGTTTGACAAGTGAGACCCAGTACTTC,CSATGSLTSETQYF
TRBJ1-1,TRBV25-1,.,.,TGTGCCAGCAGTGCAAACACGGTGAACACTGAAGCTTTCTTT,CASSANTVNTEAFF